The T cell receptor beta chain under discussion was sequenced for a study of blood T cell repertoires in COVID-19. Study-level background: Specimens from acute and convalescent COVID-19 originated in the United States, Italy and Spain. The cDNA or gDNA used as material had been derived from T cells, B-cell-depleted T cells, or PBMCs.

In the authors' methods: Estimation of nucleated cell counts relied on the amplification of reference gene primers. The table came from immunoSEQ multiplex PCR; TCRdb's copy has only in-frame clones and leaves some out. D and trimming come from the DNA, and the V and J calls and clone size come from that table. The sample includes 300,000 to 400,000 clones, about 91% seen only once; the top ten take roughly a tenth. Patients at the Seattle site were enrolled during active infection and followed longitudinally. There are 15 residues in the CDR3. CDR1 PRHDT and CDR2 FYEKMQ come from the germline V gene (reference sequence). With 7 bases clipped from V and 3 bases from J, the junction kept 7 bases outside the gene matches.

The gene calls are TRBV13 and TRBJ2-1; TRBD1 agrees at 9 bases. The specimen was peripheral blood. The TCR comes from a man under 40 with COVID-19, enrolled during active disease. CDR3: CASTPGQGNYNEQFF. The CDR3 DNA sequence: TGTGCCAGCACCCCCGGACAGGGGAACTACAATGAGCAGTTCTTC.